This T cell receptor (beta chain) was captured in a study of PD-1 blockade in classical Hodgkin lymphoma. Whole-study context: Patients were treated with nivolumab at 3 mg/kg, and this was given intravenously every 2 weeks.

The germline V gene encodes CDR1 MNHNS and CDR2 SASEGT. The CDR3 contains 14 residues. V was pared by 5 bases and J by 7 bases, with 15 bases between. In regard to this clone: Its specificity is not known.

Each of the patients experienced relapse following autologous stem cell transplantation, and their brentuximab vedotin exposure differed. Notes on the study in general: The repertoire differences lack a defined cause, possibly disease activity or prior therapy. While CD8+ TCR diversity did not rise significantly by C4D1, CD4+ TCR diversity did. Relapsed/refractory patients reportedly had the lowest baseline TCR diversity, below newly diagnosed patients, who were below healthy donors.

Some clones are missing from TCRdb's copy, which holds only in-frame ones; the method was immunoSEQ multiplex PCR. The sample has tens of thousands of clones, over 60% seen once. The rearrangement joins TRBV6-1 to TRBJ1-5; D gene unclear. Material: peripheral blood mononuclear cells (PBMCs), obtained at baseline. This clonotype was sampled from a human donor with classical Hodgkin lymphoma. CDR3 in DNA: TGTGCCAGCAGTTGGGGAGGGATAGAGCAGCCCCAGCATTTT. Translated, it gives CASSWGGIEQPQHF.